The 32 T cell receptor beta chains below all came from one sample that was sequenced in a study of cytomegalovirus exposure and HLA in healthy donors. PCR involved 60 Vbeta and 13 Jbeta primers. TCRdb's table, derived via immunoSEQ multiplex PCR, lists solely in-frame clones and lacks some. This table has 85,000 to 120,000 clones, approximately 70% appearing once. Sequences were obtained from PBMCs. These receptor sequences come from a boy younger than 18 in good health and CMV-seronegative.

This clone was detected only a few times. The chain carries TRBV25-1 and TRBJ2-7; D uncertain. The V end was cut by 4 bases, the J end by 0 bases, with 10 bases between. This CDR3 region has 14 residues. CDR1 is MGHDK and CDR2 is SYGVNS in the germline V gene. The CDR3 here is CASSVPGSSYEQYF. The DNA of the CDR3 is TGTGCCAGCAGTGTACCAGGTAGCTCCTACGAGCAGTACTTC.

This clone has only a few counts. The chain employs TRBV6-5 and TRBJ1-1, with 8 positions matching TRBD1. Looked up from germline, CDR1 is MNHEY and CDR2 is SVGAGI. There are 14 residues in the CDR3. V shed 5 bases and J 4 bases; nucleotides not matched to a gene: 6. This chain's CDR3 is CASSLGQGVTEAFF. DNA for the CDR3: TGTGCCAGCAGTCTCGGACAGGGTGTCACTGAAGCTTTCTTT.

This chain links TRBV25-1 with TRBJ1-1, with D possibly matching TRBD1 (6 bases). The V end lost 3 bases, the J end lost 0 bases, and 14 bases lay between the germline ends. This CDR3 contains 16 residues. The germline CDR1 and CDR2 sequences are MGHDK and SYGVNS. CDR3 nucleotide sequence: TGTGCCAGCAGTGACGCTGGACAGCTTTTGAACACTGAAGCTTTCTTT. It encodes CASSDAGQLLNTEAFF.

CDR3 sequence (DNA): TGTGCCAGCAGCTTGGACAGGGGCAATGAAAAACTGTTTTTT. Translating it yields CASSLDRGNEKLFF. V is TRBV13 and J is TRBJ1-4, with 9 bases that match TRBD1. CDR3 length equals 14 residues. The V gene end was trimmed by 3 bases and the J gene end by 5 bases; junction bases not matched to a gene: 1. Germline V gene sequence: CDR1 PRHDT, CDR2 FYEKMQ (reference sequence).

The V gene is TRBV2, the J gene TRBJ2-5, with D tentatively TRBD2 (6 bases). V lost 6 bases to trimming and J lost 4 bases, with 15 bases between them. Germline CDR1 reads SNHLY; CDR2 reads FYNNEI. This CDR3 is 14 amino acids long. CDR3: CASSKEGLIETQYF. In DNA, the CDR3 is TGTGCCAGCAGCAAGGAGGGCCTCATAGAGACCCAGTACTTC.

The CDR3 protein is CASSHIYGNTEAFF. CDR3 bases: TGTGCCAGCAGCCATATCTATGGGAACACTGAAGCTTTCTTT. V gene TRBV6-5 combines with J gene TRBJ1-1; no firm D call. Germline V gene sequence: CDR1 MNHEY, CDR2 SVGAGI. CDR3 length: 14 amino acids. V was clipped by 6 bases and J by 1 base, with 12 bases between them.

This sequence joins TRBV19 and TRBJ1-1, with D possibly matching TRBD1 (5 bases). The CDR3 runs to 13 residues. The V end was cut by 5 bases, the J end by 1 base, with 8 bases between. CDR1 and CDR2 from the germline V gene are LNHDA and SQIVND (reference sequence). DNA for the CDR3: TGTGCCAGTAGTTCCACAGGGAACACTGAAGCTTTCTTT. It encodes CASSSTGNTEAFF.

This clone has only one observation. The gene calls are TRBV28 and TRBJ1-5; D gene unclear. Germline CDR1 is MDHEN and CDR2 is SYDVKM. The CDR3 has 19 amino acids. V lost 8 bases and J 0 bases, leaving 26 bases between the germline ends. The CDR3 nucleotides are TGTGCCAGCTTACTTAACCGGGAGCGGAGAGTCTATAGCAATCAGCCCCAGCATTTT. Translating it yields CASLLNRERRVYSNQPQHF. The whole variable domain, remainder taken from reference TRBV28 and TRBJ1-5, is DVKVTQSSRYLVKRTGEKVFLECVQDMDHENMFWYRQDPGLGLRLIYFSYDVKMKEKGDIPEGYSVSREKKERFSLILESASTNQTSMYLCASLLNRERRVYSNQPQHFGDGTRLSIL.

The rearrangement uses TRBV28 and TRBJ2-3; the D gene is possibly TRBD1 (6 bases). The CDR3 length is 15 residues. The V end was cut by 6 bases, the J end by 2 bases, with 15 bases between. The germline gives CDR1 MDHEN, CDR2 SYDVKM. The CDR3 spells CASRVARGPTDTQYF. For the CDR3, the DNA is TGTGCCAGCAGGGTCGCCAGGGGACCCACAGATACGCAGTATTTT. The variable domain in full, completed from reference TRBV28 and TRBJ2-3, reads DVKVTQSSRYLVKRTGEKVFLECVQDMDHENMFWYRQDPGLGLRLIYFSYDVKMKEKGDIPEGYSVSREKKERFSLILESASTNQTSMYLCASRVARGPTDTQYFGPGTRLTVL.

The chain joins TRBV30 to TRBJ2-7; 8 bases map to TRBD1. CDR1 is GTSNPN and CDR2 is SVGIG in the germline V gene (reference sequence). This CDR3 has 13 residues. The J segment lost 4 bases and the V segment lost 3 bases, leaving 5 bases of the junction unmatched. Here the CDR3 DNA reads TGTGCCTGGAGGGGACAGGTCGGTTACGAGCAGTACTTC. This sequence encodes CAWRGQVGYEQYF.

This chain uses TRBV6-5 with TRBJ2-3; D is possibly TRBD2 (6 bases). The CDR3 totals 15 residues. CDR1 MNHEY and CDR2 SVGAGI come from the germline V gene. V lost 5 bases and J 0 bases, leaving 12 bases between the germline ends. CDR3 in DNA: TGTGCCAGCAGTCTAGCGTTTTCTAGCACAGATACGCAGTATTTT. Its protein is CASSLAFSSTDTQYF.

This clone was seen more than once but under ten times. The V call is TRBV4-3, the J call TRBJ2-2; the D is unclear. The CDR3 spans 17 residues. Germline CDR1 is LGHNA and CDR2 is YSLEER. The V end lost 0 bases, the J end lost 1 base, and 12 bases lay between the germline ends. CDR3 in amino acids: CASSQDPPQLNTGELFF. In DNA form, the CDR3 reads TGCGCCAGCAGCCAAGACCCCCCACAGCTGAACACCGGGGAGCTGTTTTTT.

The chain employs TRBV28 and TRBJ2-5; possible D gene TRBD1, 6 bases. Germline V gives CDR1 MDHEN, CDR2 SYDVKM. The CDR3 has 16 amino acids. Trimming cost V 4 bases and J 1 base, with 16 bases left between them. This CDR3 reads CASSSLGDNLQETQYF. In DNA, the CDR3 is TGTGCCAGCAGTTCTTTAGGGGACAACCTCCAAGAGACCCAGTACTTC.

This clone was found a few times. This chain joins TRBV9 and TRBJ1-1; 8 bases align to TRBD1. Germline V gene data show CDR1 as SGDLS and CDR2 as YYNGEE. The CDR3 spans 14 residues. With V trimmed by 4 bases and J by 3 bases, 5 bases remained unmatched. The DNA of the CDR3 is TGTGCCAGCAGCCCAGGACAGGGTTACACTGAAGCTTTCTTT. Translating it yields CASSPGQGYTEAFF.

The chain combines TRBV15 with TRBJ2-3; weak D call: TRBD2 (6 bases). The germline V and J ends were trimmed by 3 bases and 10 bases, with 11 bases remaining between them. This CDR3 contains 12 residues. The germline CDR1 and CDR2 sequences are LNHNV and YYDKDF (reference sequence). The CDR3 region has the DNA TGTGCCACCAGCAGGGAGGGTCTCTCGCAGTATTTT. It codes for CATSREGLSQYF.

The chain's CDR3 is CASSPRFQPQHF. The CDR3 region has the DNA TGTGCCAGCAGCCCACGGTTTCAGCCCCAGCATTTT. The chain has TRBV7-2 and TRBJ1-5; D call uncertain. This CDR3 contains 12 residues. Germline V gives CDR1 SGHTA, CDR2 FQGNSA. The V end lost 5 bases, the J end lost 6 bases, and 8 bases lay between the germline ends. The whole variable domain, filled in from reference TRBV7-2 and TRBJ1-5, reads GAGVSQSPSNKVTEKGKDVELRCDPISGHTALYWYRQSLGQGLEFLIYFQGNSAPDKSGLPSDRFSAERTGGSVSTLTIQRTQQEDSAVYLCASSPRFQPQHFGDGTRLSIL.

The chain joins TRBV12-5 to TRBJ2-5, with D tentatively TRBD2 (6 bases). Germline V gene data show CDR1 as LGHNT and CDR2 as FRNRAP. CDR3 length equals 16 residues. V gave up 5 bases and J gave up 2 bases, with 18 bases separating them. Here the CDR3 DNA reads TGTGCTAGTGGTCGGGCGGGGCGCCGGGGTCAAGAGACCCAGTACTTC. It specifies CASGRAGRRGQETQYF.

This clone was counted between two and nine times. The chain recombines TRBV29-1 with TRBJ2-7; TRBD1 matches 7 bases. Germline CDR1 is SQVTM and CDR2 is ANQGSEA. CDR3 length: 13 amino acids. J gave up 2 bases and V 7 bases, and 8 bases lay outside the gene matches. CDR3 amino acids: CSALDRVAYEQYF. The DNA of the CDR3 is TGCAGCGCGCTTGACAGGGTTGCCTACGAGCAGTACTTC.

The chain joins TRBV7-8 to TRBJ1-4; D is ambiguous. This CDR3 has 20 residues. Per the germline V gene, CDR1 is SGHVS and CDR2 is FQNEAQ. V dropped 2 bases and J dropped 0 bases, with 22 bases sitting between them. The CDR3 nucleotides read TGTGCCAGCAGCTTACGGGTGGTTGCCCTTTTAATCTCAACTAATGAAAAACTGTTTTTT. Encoded protein: CASSLRVVALLISTNEKLFF.

This sequence joins TRBV29-1 and TRBJ2-3; 7 bases agree with TRBD1. The CDR3 is 15 amino acids. CDR1 SQVTM and CDR2 ANQGSEA come from the germline V gene. Losses at the gene ends were 4 bases for V and 1 base for J; bases not matched to a gene: 8. The CDR3 here is CSVGFMGTGTDTQYF. CDR3 in DNA: TGCAGCGTTGGATTTATGGGGACAGGCACAGATACGCAGTATTTT.

This chain connects TRBV2 to TRBJ2-2; 8 bases are shared with TRBD1. The junction had 1 base not matched to a gene; V was cut back by 0 bases and J by 1 base. The length of the CDR3 is 16 residues. Germline-derived CDR1 and CDR2 are SNHLY and FYNNEI. The CDR3 nucleotides read TGTGCCAGCAGTGAAGCGGGACAGGAGAACACCGGGGAGCTGTTTTTT. Its protein is CASSEAGQENTGELFF. Full variable domain (rest looked up from reference TRBV2 and TRBJ2-2): EPEVTQTPSHQVTQMGQEVILRCVPISNHLYFYWYRQILGQKVEFLVSFYNNEISEKSEIFDDQFSVERPDGSNFTLKIRSTKLEDSAMYFCASSEAGQENTGELFFGEGSRLTVL.

V gene TRBV7-9 combines with J gene TRBJ1-1; TRBD1 is a possible D gene (5 bases). Germline CDR1 SEHNR, CDR2 FQNEAQ (reference sequence). Trimming removed 5 bases from V and 2 bases from J, with 18 bases in between. The CDR3 consists of 16 residues. The DNA for the CDR3 is TGTGCCAGCAGCCTCGGTTCCGCAGGGCTTAACACTGAAGCTTTCTTT. It encodes CASSLGSAGLNTEAFF.

This clone showed up just a few times. The chain links TRBV21-1 to TRBJ2-7; the table names TRBD1, a call not compared with the DNA. TRBV21-1 is listed as a pseudogene. The CDR3 is 16 residues long. CDR3 DNA: TGTGCCAGCAGCAAAGCGCTTTTGACAGACAGGGGAGAGCAGTACTTC. Protein sequence: CASSKALLTDRGEQYF.

This clone was seen a single time. The genes are TRBV27 and TRBJ2-7, with 12 bases lining up with TRBD2. This CDR3 is built from 16 residues. V lost 5 bases to trimming and J lost 3 bases; unmatched junction nucleotides: 8. Germline loops: CDR1 MNHEY, CDR2 SMNVEV (reference sequence). The CDR3 DNA reads as TGTGCCAGCAGTCCCCGGACTAGCGGGAAAGGCTACGAGCAGTACTTC. Translation gives CASSPRTSGKGYEQYF.

The chain links TRBV5-4 to TRBJ2-7, with TRBD2 matching 12 bases. The CDR3 totals 14 residues. V was clipped by 5 bases and J by 3 bases; unmatched bases: 3. Looked up from germline, CDR1 is SGHNT and CDR2 is YYREEE (reference sequence). CDR3 amino acids: CASRQTSGSYEQYF. CDR3 nucleotide sequence: TGTGCCAGCAGGCAGACTAGCGGGAGCTACGAGCAGTACTTC.

The chain uses TRBV29-1 and TRBJ1-1; a weak D match, TRBD1 (5 bases). The CDR3 runs 13 residues. V lost 5 bases and J lost 2, with 12 bases in between. Germline CDR1 SQVTM, CDR2 ANQGSEA. The CDR3 DNA reads as TGCAGCGTTCTCAGGGAGGACAACACTGAAGCTTTCTTT. Translated, it gives CSVLREDNTEAFF.

The chain uses TRBV28 and TRBJ1-5; perhaps TRBD1 as D (5 bases). V was cut by 4 bases and J by 6 bases, with 19 bases left in between. The germline V gene has CDR1 MDHEN and CDR2 SYDVKM. CDR3 length equals 16 residues. CDR3 protein: CASSSAGLPGGQPQHF. The CDR3 coding sequence is TGTGCCAGCAGTTCCGCGGGACTCCCTGGGGGTCAGCCCCAGCATTTT.

The J gene is TRBJ2-7, the V gene TRBV2, with D uncertain. The V gene's germline CDR1 is SNHLY and CDR2 FYNNEI. The ends were cut back, 6 bases at V and 7 bases at J, with 10 bases in the middle. The CDR3 contains 11 residues. CDR3 bases: TGTGCCAGCAGCGGGTGGGTGGAGCAGTACTTC. Encoded protein: CASSGWVEQYF.

This clone was detected a few times. This CDR3 is CASSPQGGEAFF. In DNA form, the CDR3 reads TGTGCCAGCAGCCCTCAGGGCGGTGAAGCTTTCTTT. The gene calls are TRBV2 and TRBJ1-1, with D tentatively TRBD1 (5 bases). The CDR3 spans 12 residues. Trimming left V 6 bases short and J 7 bases short, with 12 bases between. Germline V gene lookup returns CDR1 SNHLY and CDR2 FYNNEI.

The chain uses TRBV6-6 and TRBJ2-7, with 7 bases that match TRBD2. The CDR3 has 14 residues. Germline V lookup: CDR1 MNHNY, CDR2 SVGAGI (reference sequence). V shed 6 bases and J 7 bases; nucleotides not matched to a gene: 12. CDR3 loop: CASSREKGGFEQYF. The CDR3 coding sequence is TGTGCCAGCAGCCGAGAAAAGGGAGGGTTTGAGCAGTACTTC.

This clone was observed a few times. The chain couples TRBV5-6 to TRBJ1-5, with 7 bases matching TRBD1. CDR1 is SGHDT, CDR2 YYEEEE, per germline. V trimming: 0 bases; J trimming: 1 base; junction bases outside the gene matches: 4. The CDR3 loop spans 16 amino acids. CDR3 region: CASSLATGASNQPQHF. Written as DNA, the CDR3 is TGTGCCAGCAGCTTGGCAACAGGGGCAAGCAATCAGCCCCAGCATTTT.

The chain employs TRBV4-3 and TRBJ1-6, with no clear D. Trimming cost V 2 bases and J 0 bases, with 11 bases left between them. Germline V gives CDR1 LGHNA, CDR2 YSLEER. This CDR3 spans 17 amino acids. The CDR3 nucleotides read TGCGCCAGCAGCCAACAGGACTCGAGCTCCTATAATTCACCCCTCCACTTT. Amino acids: CASSQQDSSSYNSPLHF.